Listed here are 2 T cell receptor beta chains from one sample, sequenced in a study of T cell clonality in common variable immunodeficiency (dated by TCRdb to about 2015). Broad study findings and their caveats: CVID TCRbeta sequences reportedly showed fewer deletions and N-nucleotide insertions and lacked highly modified clones with 13 or more V deletions.

These receptors' targets are unknown. Receptor libraries were prepared by the immunoSEQ multiplex PCR assay. As stored in TCRdb, this immuneACCESS dataset retains in-frame rearrangements with V and J assigned. A fraction of the clones does not appear; measured against another copy, unresolved V genes explain less than half of the discrepancy, and the remainder lacks a known reason. For this sample the table reports 16,000 or so clones, with no clone seen just once. The ten most abundant clones make up around 14% of the sample. Sequencing was performed on peripheral blood mononuclear cells. Receptors originate from a human donor with common variable immunodeficiency.

About this clone itself: The DNA ends 3 residues before the CDR3 does, and the rest of the CDR3 is filled in from the germline J gene. This rearrangement joins TRBV18 to TRBJ2-3, with D possibly being TRBD1 (6 bases). CDR3 size: 16 residues. Per the germline V gene, CDR1 is KGHSH and CDR2 is LQKENI. V lost 6 bases and J 1 base, leaving 17 bases between the germline ends. CDR3 in amino acids: CASSPSTGPGTDTQYF. The CDR3 bases that were read are TGTGCCAGCTCGCCCTCCACAGGGCCGGGCACAGATACG.

The CDR3 sequence: CSALPGEGISYEQYF. The CDR3 bases that were read are TGCAGTGCTTTACCCGGGGAGGGAATCTCCTACGAG. The V and J genes are TRBV20-1 and TRBJ2-7; 7 nucleotides match TRBD2. The missing CDR3 end, 3 residues past where the read stops, is filled in from the germline J gene. Germline CDR1 reads DFQATT; CDR2 reads SNEGSKA (reference sequence). The length of the CDR3 is 15 residues. With 5 bases clipped from V and 0 bases from J, the junction kept 10 bases outside the gene matches.